This TCR beta chain was identified during a study of T-cell memory formation after mild COVID-19 (dated by TCRdb to the early 2020s). The study in broad terms: TCR sequence clusters from the two donors were found to be largely donor specific. Two young, previously healthy adult volunteers made up the cohort, one male and one female. T-cell clones expanding and contracting after mild COVID-19 in a couple of donors were tracked by longitudinal TCRalpha and TCRbeta repertoire sequencing. Broader findings and caveats from the paper: Clones contracting from day 15 to 85 had balanced CD4/CD8 phenotypes, while a second wave expanding from day 15 to 37 was biased towards CD4+. Contracting CD4+ clones appeared mostly in the CM and EM memory subsets, whereas CD8+ clones were enriched in EMRA. Some responding clones were detected in pre-infection memory, which suggested that pre-existing cross-reactive memory T cells had joined the SARS-CoV-2 response. Only two mild cases were covered in the study, and larger cohorts including severe cases with pre-infection samples were considered necessary. The second-wave clones that peaked on day 37 were not confirmed to be SARS-CoV-2 specific.

Sequencing instrument: Illumina NovaSeq 6000. Using 5'RACE with constant-segment primers, TCRalpha and TCRbeta cDNA libraries were constructed, with sample barcodes and unique molecular identifiers added in the process. RNA was extracted from every sample with Trizol reagent. Libraries were amplified in two PCR steps, with a second sample barcode and Illumina TruSeq adapters added in the second step. Libraries were sequenced on an Illumina NovaSeq with 2 x 150 bp paired-end reads. In the source study's methods: Demultiplexing of reads and collapsing into UMI-guided consensus sequences were performed with migec v1.2.7. With mixcr v2.1.11, UMI consensuses were aligned to TRA and TRB V and J templates and assembled into clonotypes. A clonotype was counted as expanded or contracted only when both edgeR and NoisET called the clonotype significant, with the noise models trained on biological replicates. For edgeR calls, the thresholds were a false discovery rate-adjusted p below 0.01 and a log2 fold-change of 1. PCA with hierarchical clustering of max-normalized trajectories of the 1000 most abundant clonotypes was used as exploratory dynamics analysis. Separately sequenced CD4+ and CD8+ repertoires were used to assign a CD4 or CD8 phenotype to each responding clone. The raw public reads went through TCRdb reprocessing: fastp at Q25, MiXCR clone calling, in-frame beta chains kept. Rows are combined by CDR3 protein, so each entry shows the most common genes and DNA. The V and J calls and clone size come from TCRdb's table, not from the authors' own analysis. A total of approximately 400,000 distinct CDR3 sequences appear in this sample, more than 20% of them only once. The ten largest clonotypes hold around 8.8% of the sample.

Ficoll-Paque density gradient centrifugation was used to isolate PBMCs. The CDR3 sequence holds 17 residues, the cysteine and phenylalanine included. The sequence is cut down to CDR3 DNA, 51 bases in frame from base 1. V is pared back by 5 bases and J by 4 bases, with 23 bases lying between the germline termini. According to the germline V gene, CDR1 reads SGHVS and CDR2 reads FQNEAQ. This clonotype was counted between two and nine times. Which antigen it targets is not known. No base qualities exist here, and no much larger clone lies one base off it. Sequenced input: PBMCs or a T cell subset sorted from them (not recorded which). This sequence originates from an adult woman who had mild COVID-19 (a few samples of this study predate the infection). The sample titles of this study are shuffled in the database, so cell type and time point are left out; the donor was told from shared clones. The sequence links TRBV7-8 to TRBJ1-2; the D gene cannot be resolved reliably. The bases read TGTGCCAGCAGCCTTTATTCCCTGGCCACCACCGGCTATGGCTACACCTTC. This is translated as CASSLYSLATTGYGYTF. With the portions outside the CDR3 filled from the reference TRBV7-8 and TRBJ1-2 genes, the complete variable region becomes GAGVSQSPRYKVAKRGQDVALRCDPISGHVSLFWYQQALGQGPEFLTYFQNEAQLDKSGLPSDRFFAERPEGSVSTLKIQRTQQEDSAVYLCASSLYSLATTGYGYTFGSGTRLTVV.